This T cell receptor beta chain originates from a study of blood T cell repertoires in COVID-19. In terms of age and location, participants ranged from about 18 to 89 years and lived in around 22 US areas. Before being deemed recovered, Cohort 3 donors had two negative PCRs, clearance, or symptom resolution. As for this clone: Other DNA sequences in the sample encode the same CDR3.

In the authors' methods: Amplified reference gene primers provided the basis for estimating nucleated cell counts. Sequencing was performed with immunoSEQ multiplex PCR; in TCRdb, only in-frame clones are kept and a portion is missing. That table furnishes V, J and clone size, whereas the DNA furnished D and trimming. The sample holds fewer than 200,000 clones, 83% seen once. Germline V gene sequence: CDR1 SGHNT, CDR2 YENEEA. Trimming removed 3 bases at V and 6 bases at J, with 9 bases between. CDR3 length: 13 amino acids. The clonotype was recovered from a woman between 45 and 65 years old who had recovered from COVID-19. The sequenced material came from PBMCs or T cells enriched from blood (not recorded which). The chain employs TRBV11-3 and TRBJ2-1; D is unresolved. This CDR3 is CASSLAGGNEQFF. The CDR3 nucleotides read TGTGCCAGCAGCTTGGCTGGCGGCAATGAGCAGTTCTTC. Based on the CDR3 plus reference TRBV11-3 and TRBJ2-1, the full variable domain is EAGVVQSPRYKIIEKKQPVAFWCNPISGHNTLYWYLQNLGQGPELLIRYENEEAVDDSQLPKDRFSAERLKGVDSTLKIQPAELGDSAVYLCASSLAGGNEQFFGPGTRLTVL.